This T cell receptor beta chain came from a study of blood T cells in healthy people across ages. General study results and limits: Versus aged donors, long-lived donors had higher diversity and more naive CD4+ cells. From one million sequenced T cells, diversity estimates were lower bounds.

From germline, CDR1 is MNHEY and CDR2 SVGAGI. The CDR3 is 14 amino acids. The J segment lost 5 bases and the V segment lost 4 bases, leaving 7 bases of the junction unmatched. This clonotype was counted between two and nine times. Its antigen is unknown. A second PCR of about 7 to 12 cycles used a sample-barcoded 5' primer and a J-beta primer mix. TCRdb called the 5' RACE reads again in MiXCR, with one record for every CDR3 protein. This repertoire shows more than 600,000 distinct CDR3 sequences, around a quarter found once; its top ten account for 9% to 9.5%. These data were also reused for a study on T cells of mothers and their children.

Sequenced: blood. The chain combines TRBV6-5 with TRBJ2-5, with 7 positions matching TRBD2. The receptor was derived from a boy aged 5 to 17 in good health. The CDR3 DNA follows: TGTGCCAGCAGTTTACTAGCGAGAGGGGAGACCCAGTACTTC. It codes for CASSLLARGETQYF.